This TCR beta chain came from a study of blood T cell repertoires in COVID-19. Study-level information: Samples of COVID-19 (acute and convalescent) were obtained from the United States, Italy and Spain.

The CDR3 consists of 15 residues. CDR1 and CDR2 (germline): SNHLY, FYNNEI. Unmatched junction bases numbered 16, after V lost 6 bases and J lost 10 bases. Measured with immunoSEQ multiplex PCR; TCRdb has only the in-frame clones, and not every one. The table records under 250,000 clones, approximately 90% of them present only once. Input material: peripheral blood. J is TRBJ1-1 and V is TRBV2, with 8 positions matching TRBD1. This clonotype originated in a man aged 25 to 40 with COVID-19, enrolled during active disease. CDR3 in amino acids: CASRATGTGPLGAFF. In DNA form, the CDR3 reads TGTGCCAGCAGGGCCACCGGGACAGGTCCCCTAGGAGCTTTCTTT.